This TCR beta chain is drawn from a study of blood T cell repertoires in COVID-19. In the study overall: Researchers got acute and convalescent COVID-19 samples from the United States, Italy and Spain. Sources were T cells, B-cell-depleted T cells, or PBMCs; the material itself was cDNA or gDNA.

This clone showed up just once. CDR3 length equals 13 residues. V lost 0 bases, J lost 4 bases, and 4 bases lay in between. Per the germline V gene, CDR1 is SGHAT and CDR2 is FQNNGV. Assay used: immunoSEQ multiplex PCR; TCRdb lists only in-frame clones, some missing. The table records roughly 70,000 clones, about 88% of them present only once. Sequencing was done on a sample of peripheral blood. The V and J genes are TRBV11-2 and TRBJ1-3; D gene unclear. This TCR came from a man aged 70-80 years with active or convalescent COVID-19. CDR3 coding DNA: TGTGCCAGCAGCTTAGAACAGGGAAACACCATATATTTT. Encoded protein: CASSLEQGNTIYF. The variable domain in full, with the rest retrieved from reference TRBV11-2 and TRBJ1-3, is EAGVAQSPRYKIIEKRQSVAFWCNPISGHATLYWYQQILGQGPKLLIQFQNNGVVDDSQLPKDRFSAERLKGVDSTLKIQPAKLEDSAVYLCASSLEQGNTIYFGEGSWLTVV.